Listed below are T cell receptor beta chains from one sample, sequenced in a study of T-cell reconstitution after alpha-beta-depleted transplantation in children. One entry per CDR3 protein, called by TCRdb with MiXCR from the PCR reads. This table has around 960,000 distinct CDR3 sequences, 25% to 35% appearing once. Material: PBMCs, mostly from graft donor cells, obtained 360 days after TCRalphabeta/CD19-depleted stem cell transplant. These receptors were obtained from a boy under two years old who had a stem cell transplant for SCID, so the T cells may come from the graft donor. Both conserved end residues are part of each CDR3. D genes are given only for firm matches. The size of a clone is reported for some rows only, either as once, few or many, or as a class for expanded clones.

j_call,d_call,clone_size,v_call,cdr3_aa,cdr3_nt
TRBJ1-5,.,.,TRBV15,CATSRDGAHQPQHF,TGTGCCACCAGCAGAGATGGGGCACATCAGCCCCAGCATTTT
TRBJ2-1,.,.,TRBV5-1,CASNPWGGEQFF,TGCGCCAGCAACCCGTGGGGCGGGGAGCAGTTCTTC
TRBJ2-2,.,few,TRBV20-1,CSARTVAVNTGELFF,TGCAGTGCTCGAACGGTAGCGGTGAACACCGGGGAGCTGTTTTTT
TRBJ2-7,TRBD2,.,TRBV12-3/TRBV12-4,CASGPGLAVEQYF,TGTGCCAGCGGTCCGGGACTAGCCGTCGAGCAGTACTTC
TRBJ2-3,.,.,TRBV9,CASSVISDTDTQYF,TGTGCCAGCAGCGTTATCTCAGACACAGATACGCAGTATTTT
TRBJ2-3,.,.,TRBV2,CASSASGGAVDTQYF,TGTGCCAGCAGTGCGTCTGGGGGGGCCGTAGATACGCAGTATTTT
TRBJ2-7,.,.,TRBV12-3/TRBV12-4,CASTSGGHEQYF,TGTGCCAGCACTTCGGGGGGCCACGAGCAGTACTTC
TRBJ2-1,TRBD2,few,TRBV11-1,CASSWTSGGPYHSYNEQFF,TGTGCCAGCAGCTGGACTAGCGGGGGGCCCTATCACTCCTACAATGAGCAGTTCTTC
TRBJ2-6,.,.,TRBV5-6,CASTREKGSGANVLTF,TGTGCCAGCACGAGGGAAAAGGGGTCTGGGGCCAACGTCCTGACTTTC
TRBJ2-3,.,.,TRBV28,CASNEPGDTQYF,TGTGCCAGCAACGAGCCGGGGGATACGCAGTATTTT
TRBJ1-2,.,.,TRBV12-3/TRBV12-4,CASSLSSYGYTF,TGTGCCAGCAGTTTGTCCAGCTATGGCTACACCTTC
TRBJ2-1,TRBD2,few,TRBV3-1,CASSQELGLAGREQFF,TGTGCCAGCAGCCAAGAATTAGGTCTAGCGGGGAGAGAGCAGTTCTTC
TRBJ2-5,.,few,TRBV6-5,CASMGTSWTQYF,TGTGCCAGCATGGGGACGTCCTGGACCCAGTACTTC
TRBJ2-7,.,.,TRBV2,CASTGDRRSDYEQYF,TGTGCCAGCACCGGGGACCGTCGATCGGACTACGAGCAGTACTTC
TRBJ1-1,.,many,TRBV10-3,CAISVGSVNTEAFF,TGTGCCATCAGTGTTGGGTCGGTGAACACTGAAGCTTTCTTT
TRBJ1-2,.,.,TRBV6-1,CASTRGQKSNYGYTF,TGTGCCAGCACAAGAGGACAAAAGTCTAACTATGGCTACACCTTC
TRBJ2-7,TRBD2,many,TRBV20-1,CSVWTRSSYEQYF,TGCAGTGTGTGGACTAGGAGCTCCTACGAGCAGTACTTC
TRBJ1-4,.,.,TRBV10-2,CASSGQKNEKLFF,TGCGCCAGCAGTGGACAGAAGAATGAAAAACTGTTTTTT
TRBJ1-5,.,.,TRBV5-1,CASSLGGLQPQHF,TGCGCCAGCAGCTTGGGAGGACTTCAGCCCCAGCATTTT
TRBJ1-5,.,.,TRBV7-8,CASSLGRAGQPQHF,TGTGCCAGCAGCTTAGGCAGGGCGGGTCAGCCCCAGCATTTT
TRBJ2-3,TRBD2,.,TRBV5-1,CASTRGTHSTDTQYF,TGCGCCAGCACGCGGGGGACCCATAGCACAGATACGCAGTATTTT
TRBJ2-5,TRBD1,few,TRBV18,CASSLWTGIETQYF,TGTGCCAGCTCACTATGGACAGGGATAGAGACCCAGTACTTC
TRBJ2-1,TRBD2,few,TRBV4-1,CASPHPLLAGRSEQFF,TGCGCCAGCCCTCATCCCCTACTAGCGGGGAGGAGTGAGCAGTTCTTC
TRBJ2-7,.,.,TRBV20-1,CSATGPRGFYEQYF,TGCAGTGCCACCGGGCCCAGGGGATTCTACGAGCAGTACTTC
TRBJ2-1,.,.,TRBV24-1,CATSDLRADNEQFF,TGTGCCACCAGTGATTTGCGGGCAGACAATGAGCAGTTCTTC
TRBJ2-3,.,.,TRBV6-6,CASSYSPTDTQYF,TGTGCCAGCAGTTACTCGCCCACAGATACGCAGTATTTT
TRBJ2-1,.,few,TRBV12-3/TRBV12-4,CASSRLGGWGNEQFF,TGTGCCAGCAGTCGTTTAGGGGGGTGGGGCAATGAGCAGTTCTTC
TRBJ1-1,TRBD1,few,TRBV19,CASHPLDRGGTEAFF,TGTGCCAGCCACCCCCTGGACAGGGGGGGGACTGAAGCTTTCTTT
TRBJ2-4,.,.,TRBV20-1,CSARVVPGSKNIQYF,TGCAGTGCTAGAGTTGTTCCAGGGTCCAAAAACATTCAGTACTTC
TRBJ2-2,.,.,TRBV4-3,CASSQDTRNTGELFF,TGCGCCAGCAGCCAAGATACAAGGAACACCGGGGAGCTGTTTTTT
TRBJ1-1,.,.,TRBV12-3/TRBV12-4,CASSFGGASEAFF,TGTGCCAGCAGTTTCGGGGGGGCGAGTGAAGCTTTCTTT
TRBJ2-5,.,many,TRBV7-3,CASSPDPGETQYF,TGTGCCAGCAGCCCGGACCCAGGGGAGACCCAGTACTTC
TRBJ2-1,TRBD2,few,TRBV29-1,CSVEILRGGTFF,TGCAGCGTTGAGATATTACGGGGGGGGACGTTCTTC
TRBJ2-7,TRBD1,.,TRBV6-1,CASSGQGRDYEQYF,TGTGCCAGCAGTGGACAGGGAAGAGACTACGAGCAGTACTTC
TRBJ2-7,.,.,TRBV5-1,CASSFGDTPLVHEQYF,TGCGCCAGCAGCTTTGGGGACACCCCGTTAGTACACGAGCAGTACTTC
TRBJ2-5,.,few,TRBV7-3,CASSEGQPRGGETQYF,TGTGCCAGCAGCGAGGGGCAGCCGAGGGGTGGAGAGACCCAGTACTTC
TRBJ1-5,TRBD1,many,TRBV28,CASSSLQGDNQPQHF,TGTGCCAGCAGTTCATTACAGGGGGACAATCAGCCCCAGCATTTT
TRBJ2-1,.,.,TRBV2,CASSPSIFHEQFF,TGTGCCAGCAGTCCCTCTATCTTCCATGAGCAGTTCTTC
TRBJ2-5,.,few,TRBV5-1,CASSLTGSGETQYF,TGCGCCAGCAGCTTGACAGGAAGCGGCGAGACCCAGTACTTC
TRBJ2-1,TRBD1,.,TRBV20-1,CSAGRGHFSYNEQFF,TGCAGTGCGGGCAGGGGGCACTTCTCCTACAATGAGCAGTTCTTC
TRBJ2-7,.,.,TRBV4-1,CASSQDVPPYEQYF,TGCGCCAGCAGCCAAGATGTACCTCCCTACGAGCAGTACTTC
TRBJ2-7,.,few,TRBV12-3/TRBV12-4,CASSPILQGRAGEQYF,TGTGCCAGCAGTCCCATTTTACAGGGAAGGGCTGGCGAGCAGTACTTC
TRBJ2-5,.,.,TRBV11-2,CASSPRLGQETQYF,TGTGCCAGCAGTCCCCGGCTGGGACAAGAGACCCAGTACTTC
TRBJ1-6,TRBD1,few,TRBV27,CASTPTVGQGNSPLHF,TGTGCCAGCACTCCTACGGTGGGACAGGGGAATTCACCCCTCCACTTT
TRBJ1-3,.,.,TRBV20-1,CSAPDYHSGNTIYF,TGCAGTGCTCCCGACTACCACTCTGGAAACACCATATATTTT
TRBJ2-3,TRBD1,few,TRBV27,CASSLLGQGLDTQYF,TGTGCCAGCAGTTTATTGGGACAGGGACTAGATACGCAGTATTTT
TRBJ2-5,.,few,TRBV6-5,CASIKGGAQETQYF,TGTGCCAGCATTAAGGGGGGGGCCCAAGAGACCCAGTACTTC
TRBJ2-7,TRBD1,.,TRBV24-1,CATSDPGQGSYEQYF,TGTGCCACCAGTGATCCGGGACAGGGTTCCTACGAGCAGTACTTC
TRBJ2-3,TRBD2,few,TRBV6-5,CASSYSGLAGSYTQYF,TGTGCCAGCAGTTACTCCGGACTAGCGGGGTCGTATACGCAGTATTTT
TRBJ2-5,.,few,TRBV30,CAWVARPQETQYF,TGTGCCTGGGTAGCGCGGCCCCAAGAGACCCAGTACTTC
TRBJ2-3,.,few,TRBV12-3/TRBV12-4,CASSLRWGLPACTDTQYF,TGTGCCAGCAGTTTAAGGTGGGGGTTACCGGCCTGCACAGATACGCAGTATTTT
TRBJ2-1,.,.,TRBV3-1,CASSQGLRFYNEQFF,TGTGCCAGCAGCCAGGGACTCAGGTTTTACAATGAGCAGTTCTTC
TRBJ2-1,.,.,TRBV6-4,CASSPWAPVTRGKYNEQFF,TGTGCCAGCAGTCCTTGGGCCCCCGTGACTAGAGGGAAATACAATGAGCAGTTCTTC
TRBJ2-1,TRBD2,.,TRBV7-2,CAGGLGGDEQFF,TGTGCCGGAGGACTAGGAGGTGATGAGCAGTTCTTC
TRBJ2-1,.,.,TRBV9,CASSPEGGIYNEQFF,TGTGCCAGCAGCCCAGAGGGGGGCATATACAATGAGCAGTTCTTC
TRBJ2-6,.,.,TRBV6-1,CASSHNSAGANVLTF,TGTGCCAGCAGCCATAACAGTGCCGGGGCCAACGTCCTGACTTTC
TRBJ2-3,.,few,TRBV5-6,CASSLTGTSRTDTQYF,TGTGCCAGCAGCTTAACCGGGACATCCCGCACAGATACGCAGTATTTT
TRBJ2-1,.,once,TRBV11-2,CATAFPYNEQFF,TGTGCCACCGCGTTCCCCTACAATGAGCAGTTCTTC